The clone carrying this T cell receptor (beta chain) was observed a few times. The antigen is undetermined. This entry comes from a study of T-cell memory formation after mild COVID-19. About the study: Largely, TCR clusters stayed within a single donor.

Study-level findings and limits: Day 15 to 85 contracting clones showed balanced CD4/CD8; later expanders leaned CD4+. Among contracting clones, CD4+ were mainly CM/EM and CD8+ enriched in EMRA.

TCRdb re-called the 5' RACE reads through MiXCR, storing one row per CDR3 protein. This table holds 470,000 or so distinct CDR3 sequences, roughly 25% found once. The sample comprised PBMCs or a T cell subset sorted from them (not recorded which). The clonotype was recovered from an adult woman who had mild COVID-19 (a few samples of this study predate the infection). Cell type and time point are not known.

CDR3 sequence reads: CASSQWEEGTQYF. The CDR3 DNA follows: TGTGCCAGCAGCCAATGGGAAGAGGGTACGCAGTATTTT. The V call is TRBV14, the J call TRBJ2-3, with D possibly TRBD2 on 5 matching bases. The CDR3 covers 13 residues. V was pared by 2 bases and J by 8 bases, with 11 bases between. CDR1 is SGHDN, CDR2 FVKESK, per germline.